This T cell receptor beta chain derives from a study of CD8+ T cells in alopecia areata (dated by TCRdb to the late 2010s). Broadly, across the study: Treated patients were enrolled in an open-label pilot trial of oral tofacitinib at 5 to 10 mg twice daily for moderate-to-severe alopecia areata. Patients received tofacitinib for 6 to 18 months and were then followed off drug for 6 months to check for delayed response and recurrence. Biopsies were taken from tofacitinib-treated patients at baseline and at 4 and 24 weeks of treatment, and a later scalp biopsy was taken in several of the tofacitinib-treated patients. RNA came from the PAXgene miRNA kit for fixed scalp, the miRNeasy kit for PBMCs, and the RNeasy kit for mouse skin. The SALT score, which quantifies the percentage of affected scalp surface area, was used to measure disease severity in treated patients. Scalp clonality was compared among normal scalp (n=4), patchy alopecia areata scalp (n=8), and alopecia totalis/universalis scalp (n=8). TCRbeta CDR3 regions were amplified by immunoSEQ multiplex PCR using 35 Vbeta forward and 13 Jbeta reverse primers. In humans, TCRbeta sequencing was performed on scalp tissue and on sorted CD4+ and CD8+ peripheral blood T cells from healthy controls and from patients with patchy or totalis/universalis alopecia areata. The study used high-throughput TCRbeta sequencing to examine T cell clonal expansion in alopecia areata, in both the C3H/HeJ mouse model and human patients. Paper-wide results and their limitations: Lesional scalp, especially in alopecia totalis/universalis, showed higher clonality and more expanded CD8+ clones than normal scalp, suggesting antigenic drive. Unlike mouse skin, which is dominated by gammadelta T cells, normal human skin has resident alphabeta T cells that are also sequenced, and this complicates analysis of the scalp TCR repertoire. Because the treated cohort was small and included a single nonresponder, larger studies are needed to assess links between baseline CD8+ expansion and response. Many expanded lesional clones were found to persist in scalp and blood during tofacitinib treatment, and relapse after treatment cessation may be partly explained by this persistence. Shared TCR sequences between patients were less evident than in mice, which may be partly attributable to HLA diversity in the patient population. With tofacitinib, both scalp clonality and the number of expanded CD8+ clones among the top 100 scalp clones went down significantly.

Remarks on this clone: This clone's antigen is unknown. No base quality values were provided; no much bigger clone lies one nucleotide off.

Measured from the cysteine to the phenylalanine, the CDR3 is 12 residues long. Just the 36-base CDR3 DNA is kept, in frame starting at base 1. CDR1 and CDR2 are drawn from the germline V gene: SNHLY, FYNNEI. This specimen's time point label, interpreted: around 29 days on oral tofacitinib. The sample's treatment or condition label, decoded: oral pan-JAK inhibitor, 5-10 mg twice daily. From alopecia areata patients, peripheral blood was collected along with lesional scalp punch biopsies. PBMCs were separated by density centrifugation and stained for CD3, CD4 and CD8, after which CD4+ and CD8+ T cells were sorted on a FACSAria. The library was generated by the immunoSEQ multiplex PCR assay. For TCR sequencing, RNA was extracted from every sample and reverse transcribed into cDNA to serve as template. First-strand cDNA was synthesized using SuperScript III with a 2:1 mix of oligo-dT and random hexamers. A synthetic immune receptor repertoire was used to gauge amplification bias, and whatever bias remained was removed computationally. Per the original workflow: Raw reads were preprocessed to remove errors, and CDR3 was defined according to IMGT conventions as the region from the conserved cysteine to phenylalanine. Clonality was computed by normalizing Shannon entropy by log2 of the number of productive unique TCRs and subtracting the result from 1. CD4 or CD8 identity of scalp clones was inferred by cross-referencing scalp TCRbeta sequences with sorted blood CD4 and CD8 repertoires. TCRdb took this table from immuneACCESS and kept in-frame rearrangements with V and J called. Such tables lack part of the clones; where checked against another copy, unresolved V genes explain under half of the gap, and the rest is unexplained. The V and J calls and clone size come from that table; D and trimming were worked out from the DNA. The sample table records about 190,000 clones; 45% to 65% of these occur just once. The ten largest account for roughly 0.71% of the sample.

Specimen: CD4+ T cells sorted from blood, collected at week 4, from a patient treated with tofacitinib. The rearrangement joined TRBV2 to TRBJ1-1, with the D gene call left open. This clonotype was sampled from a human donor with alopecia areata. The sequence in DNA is TGTGCAGGAAGGACGGGGAACACTGAAGCTTTCTTT. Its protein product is CAGRTGNTEAFF.